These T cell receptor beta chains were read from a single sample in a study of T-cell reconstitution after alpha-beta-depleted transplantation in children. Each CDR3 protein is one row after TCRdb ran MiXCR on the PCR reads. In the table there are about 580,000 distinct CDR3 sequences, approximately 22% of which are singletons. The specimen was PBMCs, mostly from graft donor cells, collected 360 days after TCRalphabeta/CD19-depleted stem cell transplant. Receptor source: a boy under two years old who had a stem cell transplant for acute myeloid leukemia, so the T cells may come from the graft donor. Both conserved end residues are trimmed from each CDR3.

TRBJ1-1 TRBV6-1 ASSTFGGARNTEAF
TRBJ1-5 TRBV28 ASSFGHPQH
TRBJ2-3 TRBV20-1 SARDQLATRTSTDTQY
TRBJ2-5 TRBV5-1 ASSLTSGEAETQY
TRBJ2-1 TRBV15 ATSGRRGRFSEQF
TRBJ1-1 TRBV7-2 ASSLPQTGSEAF
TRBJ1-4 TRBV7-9 ASTDGAGKLF
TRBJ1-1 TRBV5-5 ASSFGQGRAF
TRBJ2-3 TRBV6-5 ASISGGTDTQY
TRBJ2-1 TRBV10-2 ASREPLGTRMLNEQF
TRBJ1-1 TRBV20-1 SALPTWAEMNTEAF
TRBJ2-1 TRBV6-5 ASSYGYSGGSNEQF
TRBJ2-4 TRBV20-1 SAPGGGQGKNIQY
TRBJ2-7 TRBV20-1 SARDSPWSSSEQY
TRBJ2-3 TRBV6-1 ASNRQGSSTDTQY
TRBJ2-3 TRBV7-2 ASSLALWGGVDTQY
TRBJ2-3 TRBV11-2 ASSHPGHSTDTQY
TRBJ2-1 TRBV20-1 SARGDRDYNEQF
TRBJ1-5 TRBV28 ASNELQYSNQPQH
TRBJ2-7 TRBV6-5 ASSYSAPTSGIYEQY
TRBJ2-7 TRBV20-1 SASTGRWNEQY
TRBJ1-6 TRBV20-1 SAIELSGWSPLH
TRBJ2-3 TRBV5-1 ASSFRGQGIPDTQY
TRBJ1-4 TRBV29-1 SSRDGSNEKLF
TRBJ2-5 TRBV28 ASSLMLGARGTQY
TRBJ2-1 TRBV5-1 ASSLFVSGPNNEQF
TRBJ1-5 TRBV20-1 SARSQLNQPQH
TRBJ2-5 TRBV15 ATSRVPGLAGGQETQY
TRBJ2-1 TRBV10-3 AIRGDLGHNEQF
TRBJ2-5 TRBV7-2 ASSYRTGEETQY
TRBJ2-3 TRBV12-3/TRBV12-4 ASSFRGLGTDTQY
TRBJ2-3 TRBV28 ASSPPPGQLPY
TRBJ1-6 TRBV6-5 ASSYSTRGEYNSPLH
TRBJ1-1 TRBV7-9 ASSVDRVVTEAF
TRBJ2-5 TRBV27 ASSLSTSGQETQY
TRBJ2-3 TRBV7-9 ASSLALGGSTDTQY
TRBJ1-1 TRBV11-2 ASSLEADEAF
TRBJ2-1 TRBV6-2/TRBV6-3 ASAPYTGSSYNEQF
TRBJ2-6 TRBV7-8 ASSFKTGANVLT
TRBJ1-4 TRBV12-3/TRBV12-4 ASRSAGGNEKLF
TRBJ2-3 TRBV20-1 SGRGALTDTQY
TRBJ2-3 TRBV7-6 ASSPLIWTDTQY
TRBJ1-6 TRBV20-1 SASLQEPHSPLH
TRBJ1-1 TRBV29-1 SAAGTLNAEAF
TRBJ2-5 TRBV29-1 SVETGTGVGETQY
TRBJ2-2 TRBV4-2 ASSSPGLNTGELF
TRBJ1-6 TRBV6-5 ASSYRQGYNSPLH
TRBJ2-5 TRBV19 ASSTDSEETQY
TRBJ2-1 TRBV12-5 ASGLGSGGYNEQF
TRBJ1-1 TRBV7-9 ASTQGDRMNTEAF
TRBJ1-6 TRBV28 ASTLQAPYNSPLH
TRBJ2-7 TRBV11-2 ASRAGQAYEQY
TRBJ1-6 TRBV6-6 ASSVEEGSPLH